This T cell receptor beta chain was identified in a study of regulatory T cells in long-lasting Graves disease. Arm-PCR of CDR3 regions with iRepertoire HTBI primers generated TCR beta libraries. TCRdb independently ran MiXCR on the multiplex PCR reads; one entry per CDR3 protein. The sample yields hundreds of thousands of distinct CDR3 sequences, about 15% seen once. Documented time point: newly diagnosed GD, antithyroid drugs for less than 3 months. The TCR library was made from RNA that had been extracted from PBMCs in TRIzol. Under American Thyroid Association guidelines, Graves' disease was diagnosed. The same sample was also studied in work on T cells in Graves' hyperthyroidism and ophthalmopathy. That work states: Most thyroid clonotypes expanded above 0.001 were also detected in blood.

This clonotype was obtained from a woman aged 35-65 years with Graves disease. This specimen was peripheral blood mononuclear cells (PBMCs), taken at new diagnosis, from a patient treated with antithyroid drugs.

The CDR3: CASSRFGTTGELFF. The CDR3 DNA is TGTGCCAGCAGCCGGTTTGGAACCACCGGGGAGCTGTTTTTT. V and J are TRBV3-1 and TRBJ2-2; D ambiguous. The CDR3 is made up of 14 amino acids. V lost 4 bases, J lost 4 bases, and 10 bases lay in between. Germline V gene sequence: CDR1 LGHDT, CDR2 YNNKEL (reference sequence).